Shown below are 7 T cell receptor beta chains from a single sample sequenced in a study of T-cell reconstitution after alpha-beta-depleted transplantation in children. Researchers prepared the TCRbeta library using unique molecular identifiers, the study reports. In TCRdb, the PCR reads were re-called with MiXCR into one record per CDR3 protein. The data contain roughly 500,000 distinct CDR3 sequences, approximately 20% of them seen just once; the ten biggest clones take up roughly 3.3%. The sample consisted of PBMCs from the stem cell graft donor, taken from the stem cell graft. All receptors come from a human donor who donated a stem cell graft to a child with acute lymphoblastic leukemia.

V usage is TRBV29-1 and J usage is TRBJ2-7; D may match TRBD1 or TRBD2 (5 bases each). The CDR3 contains 13 residues. The germline V gene encodes CDR1 SQVTM and CDR2 ANQGSEA. V was cut by 4 bases and J by 0 bases, with 10 bases left in between. CDR3 region: CSVGDRDSYEQYF. CDR3 coding DNA: TGCAGCGTTGGGGACCGAGACTCCTACGAGCAGTACTTC.

The chain joins TRBV11-2 to TRBJ2-7, with D maybe TRBD1 (5 bases). CDR3 size: 15 residues. V was clipped by 4 bases and J by 2 bases, with 15 bases between them. Germline V CDR1 and CDR2: SGHAT, FQNNGV. CDR3: CASSYSQGSTYEQYF. Here the CDR3 DNA reads TGTGCCAGCAGCTACTCCCAGGGATCGACCTACGAGCAGTACTTC.

The chain uses TRBV5-1 and TRBJ1-3; D is undetermined. The germline V gene encodes CDR1 SGHRS and CDR2 YFSETQ. CDR3 length equals 12 residues. V lost 7 bases, J lost 4 bases, and 9 bases lay in between. The CDR3 region has the DNA TGCGCCAGCGAAACCAGGGGAAACACCATATATTTT. It yields the protein CASETRGNTIYF.

The V call is TRBV12-3 or TRBV12-4, the J call TRBJ2-5; TRBD2 matches 8 bases. There are 18 residues in the CDR3. With 0 bases clipped from V and 1 base from J, the junction kept 10 bases outside the gene matches. Here the CDR3 reads CASSLARGLVSFQETQYF. As DNA, the CDR3 is TGTGCCAGCAGTTTAGCAAGGGGACTAGTCTCCTTCCAAGAGACCCAGTACTTC.

The J gene is TRBJ1-5, the V gene TRBV5-1; maybe TRBD1 (6 bases). This CDR3 is built from 15 residues. CDR1 is SGHRS and CDR2 is YFSETQ in the germline V gene. Trimming shortened V by 4 bases and J by 6 bases, and 17 bases separated the two germline ends. The CDR3, as DNA: TGCGCCAGCAGCCCTCGGGGGGGCTCGGGTCAGCCCCAGCATTTT. It translates to CASSPRGGSGQPQHF.

The CDR3 DNA is TGTGCCAGCCGAGCGGGCTCCATACGGCAAGAGACCCAGTACTTC. It encodes CASRAGSIRQETQYF. The rearrangement links TRBV27 to TRBJ2-5; a weak D match, TRBD2 (6 bases). CDR3 length: 15 amino acids. The ends were cut back, 8 bases at V and 2 bases at J, with 18 bases in the middle. Germline V gene sequence: CDR1 MNHEY, CDR2 SMNVEV (reference sequence).

At least ten counts were recorded for this clonotype. The rearrangement uses TRBV18 and TRBJ2-2, with unresolved D. In germline, CDR1 is KGHSH, CDR2 LQKENI. The CDR3 has 13 residues. With 4 bases removed from V and 4 bases from J, the gap between germline ends came to 7 bases. This CDR3 reads CASSLWSTGELFF. In DNA, the CDR3 is TGTGCCAGCTCACTCTGGTCCACCGGGGAGCTGTTTTTT.